This T cell receptor beta chain was obtained from a study of blood T cell repertoires in COVID-19. The table came from immunoSEQ multiplex PCR; TCRdb's copy has only in-frame clones and leaves some out. The repertoire holds around 140,000 clones, with 84% as singletons. Material for sequencing was peripheral blood. The origin of this receptor is a man in his sixties with acute or convalescent COVID-19.

CDR3 nucleotide sequence: TGTGCCATCACCCAGGACGGACAGGGTAAATATGGCTACACCTTC. Its protein is CAITQDGQGKYGYTF. The chain employs TRBV10-3 and TRBJ1-2; 8 nucleotides agree with TRBD1. CDR3 length: 15 residues. The V and J ends lost 7 bases and 5 bases, in that order; junction bases with no gene match: 12. Germline-derived CDR1 and CDR2 are ENHRY and SYGVKD.